The rows below give T cell receptor beta chains drawn from one sample of a study of metastatic and nonmetastatic thyroid tumors. TCRdb re-called clones via MiXCR from the PCR reads. The sample contains 35,000 to 55,000 clones, 3% to 3.5% of which appear only once. The specimen sequenced was blood. These receptors came from a female donor with papillary thyroid cancer or a benign thyroid nodule (not recorded which). Some clones in this sample may be carry-over from other donors' samples. The conserved cysteine and the conserved F or W are not part of the CDR3 here. Each record gives: J gene, clone size, V gene, CDR3 protein. Clone size, where shown, is once, few, many, or a class for clones that have expanded.

J: TRBJ2-1; size: NA; V: TRBV6-2/TRBV6-3; CDR3: ASSGGPYNEQF
J: TRBJ2-7; size: few; V: TRBV20-1; CDR3: SAYRDRLEQY
J: TRBJ2-2; size: NA; V: TRBV20-1; CDR3: SARETGADTGELF
J: TRBJ2-3; size: few; V: TRBV6-1; CDR3: ASSLSETDTQY
J: TRBJ2-1; size: many; V: TRBV5-1; CDR3: ASSLLQATNEQF
J: TRBJ2-1; size: many; V: TRBV5-8; CDR3: ASSLPDYSSYNEQF
J: TRBJ2-3; size: NA; V: TRBV30; CDR3: AWSIRSSSTDTQY
J: TRBJ2-2; size: few; V: TRBV10-1; CDR3: ASRKDRNTGELF
J: TRBJ2-1; size: NA; V: TRBV2; CDR3: ASSEFVSGPYNEQF
J: TRBJ1-1; size: NA; V: TRBV7-9; CDR3: ASSSSIEAF
J: TRBJ2-7; size: NA; V: TRBV20-1; CDR3: SARDWRAGSYEQY
J: TRBJ1-5; size: NA; V: TRBV7-3; CDR3: ASSFGDSPNQPQH
J: TRBJ2-3; size: few; V: TRBV20-1; CDR3: SACVGSGAKDTQY
J: TRBJ2-2; size: NA; V: TRBV7-3; CDR3: ASSLQGLVSEQFFGPARELF
J: TRBJ2-7; size: NA; V: TRBV6-1; CDR3: ASSYAESYEQY
J: TRBJ1-2; size: many; V: TRBV11-3; CDR3: ASSLQQGHGYT
J: TRBJ1-5; size: NA; V: TRBV6-1; CDR3: ASRQIRPGQGGSGSNQPQH
J: TRBJ2-1; size: NA; V: TRBV28; CDR3: ASSPLHAGESSYNEQF
J: TRBJ2-7; size: many; V: TRBV5-1; CDR3: ASSLNPNSYEQY
J: TRBJ2-3; size: many; V: TRBV6-2/TRBV6-3; CDR3: ATATPRSTDTQY
J: TRBJ2-2; size: NA; V: TRBV4-1; CDR3: ASTREQLDAGELF
J: TRBJ2-6; size: many; V: TRBV15; CDR3: ATRGSGANVLT
J: TRBJ2-5; size: many; V: TRBV2; CDR3: ASSLMTSGGGETQY
J: TRBJ1-4; size: few; V: TRBV28; CDR3: ASWGGGDEKLF
J: TRBJ1-1; size: NA; V: TRBV6-1; CDR3: ASFPAMNTEAF
J: TRBJ1-1; size: NA; V: TRBV4-1; CDR3: ASSQGSRGLFEAF
J: TRBJ2-7; size: medium-sized; V: TRBV20-1; CDR3: SVRGIRSGMTYEQY
J: TRBJ2-3; size: few; V: TRBV27; CDR3: ASSLTREGGLPGLAGGTDTQY
J: TRBJ1-2; size: many; V: TRBV28; CDR3: ASSLSSWGIYGYT
J: TRBJ2-2; size: many; V: TRBV3-1; CDR3: ASSQRDRVTGELF
J: TRBJ2-3; size: many; V: TRBV20-1; CDR3: SANGQGLDTQY
J: TRBJ2-2; size: many; V: TRBV6-1; CDR3: ASSSGTGYGELF
J: TRBJ2-1; size: few; V: TRBV7-9; CDR3: ASSKGGIEQF
J: TRBJ2-3; size: NA; V: TRBV15; CDR3: ATSRAEDTQY
J: TRBJ2-7; size: few; V: TRBV6-1; CDR3: ASTGVHYEQY
J: TRBJ1-3; size: NA; V: TRBV7-6; CDR3: ASSRTGTDSGNTIY
J: TRBJ1-2; size: many; V: TRBV10-3; CDR3: ATRGDAGGYT
J: TRBJ1-5; size: many; V: TRBV6-1; CDR3: ASSPTDRNQPQH
J: TRBJ2-2; size: many; V: TRBV6-1; CDR3: ATRTGVRRTGELF
J: TRBJ1-2; size: NA; V: TRBV7-2; CDR3: ASSLDRGGYT
J: TRBJ1-4; size: few; V: TRBV6-1; CDR3: ASRRGSEKLF
J: TRBJ2-3; size: NA; V: TRBV2; CDR3: ASSEAGMGTDTQY
J: TRBJ2-3; size: many; V: TRBV6-5; CDR3: ASSYSGLALYPDTQY
J: TRBJ2-7; size: many; V: TRBV20-1; CDR3: SATGQGREQY
J: TRBJ2-7; size: few; V: TRBV6-9; CDR3: ASSYRDGYEQY
J: TRBJ2-7; size: few; V: TRBV7-3; CDR3: ASSLTLSSEQY